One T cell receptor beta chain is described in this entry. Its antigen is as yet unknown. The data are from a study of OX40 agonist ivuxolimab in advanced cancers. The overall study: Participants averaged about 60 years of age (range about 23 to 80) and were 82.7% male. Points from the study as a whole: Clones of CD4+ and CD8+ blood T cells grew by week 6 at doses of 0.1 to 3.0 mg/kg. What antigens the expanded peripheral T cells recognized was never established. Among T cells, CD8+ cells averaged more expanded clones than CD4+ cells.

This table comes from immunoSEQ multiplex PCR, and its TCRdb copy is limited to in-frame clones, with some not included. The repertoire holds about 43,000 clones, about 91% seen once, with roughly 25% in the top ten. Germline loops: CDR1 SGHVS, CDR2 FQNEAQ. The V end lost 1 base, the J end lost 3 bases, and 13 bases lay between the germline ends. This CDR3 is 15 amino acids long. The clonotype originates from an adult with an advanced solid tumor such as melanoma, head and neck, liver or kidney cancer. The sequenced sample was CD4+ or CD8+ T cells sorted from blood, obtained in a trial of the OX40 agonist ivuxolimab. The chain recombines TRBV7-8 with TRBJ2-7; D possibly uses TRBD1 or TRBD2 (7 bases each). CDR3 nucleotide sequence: TGTGCCAGCAGCTTAGAAGGGGGCGGGAGCTACGAGCAGTACTTC. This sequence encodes CASSLEGGGSYEQYF.